Listed below are T cell receptor beta chains from one sample, sequenced in a study of human T cells and chemical hapten exposure. TCRdb re-called the RACE reads with MiXCR, one entry per CDR3 protein. The sample consists of about 120,000 distinct CDR3 sequences, around 11% of them appearing once. Source: whole blood, taken in connection with sensitization to the hapten diphenylcyclopropenone (DPC). The receptors were sampled from a woman aged 50 to 60 with alopecia areata. Some clones in this sample may be carry-over from other donors' samples. The CDR3 runs from the conserved cysteine through the conserved F or W. Each record gives: D gene, V gene, clone size, J gene, CDR3 protein, CDR3 DNA. A D gene is named only where the DNA matches it firmly. The size field is filled for only some rows; it gives once, few, many or a size class.

>TRBD1|TRBV4-3|many|TRBJ1-1
CASSLGQGRTEAFF
TGCGCCAGCAGCCTGGGACAGGGCAGGACTGAAGCTTTCTTT
>TRBD2|TRBV5-4|-|TRBJ2-5
CASSLYLIAGGEKTQYF
TGTGCCAGCAGCTTGTATCTGATAGCGGGAGGGGAAAAGACCCAGTACTTC
>-|TRBV6-2/TRBV6-3|many|TRBJ1-2
CASSTGTYGYTF
TGTGCCAGCAGTACCGGGACCTATGGCTACACCTTC
>-|TRBV5-6|-|TRBJ2-7
CASSLVSGNEQYF
TGTGCCAGCAGCTTGGTCTCGGGGAACGAGCAGTACTTC
>-|TRBV6-1|-|TRBJ1-5
CASSEGGQDQPQHF
TGTGCCAGCAGTGAAGGGGGGCAGGATCAGCCCCAGCATTTT
>TRBD1|TRBV6-1|-|TRBJ1-2
CASVRTGGNYGYTF
TGTGCCAGCGTAAGGACAGGGGGCAACTATGGCTACACCTTC
>-|TRBV12-3/TRBV12-4|few|TRBJ2-7
CASSPTGPGEQYF
TGTGCCAGCAGCCCTACAGGGCCCGGCGAGCAGTACTTC
>-|TRBV27|many|TRBJ2-5
CASSLGVAYQETQYF
TGTGCCAGCAGTTTAGGGGTCGCGTACCAAGAGACCCAGTACTTC
>-|TRBV20-1|few|TRBJ2-2
CSATPTESNTGELFF
TGCAGTGCTACCCCGACAGAATCGAACACCGGGGAGCTGTTTTTT
>TRBD2|TRBV6-6|once|TRBJ2-5
CASSRTATSGSLETQYF
TGTGCCAGCAGTCGGACCGCGACTAGCGGGAGTTTAGAGACCCAGTACTTC
>TRBD1|TRBV6-5|many|TRBJ2-7
CASSYSGQKNEQYF
TGTGCCAGCAGTTACTCGGGACAGAAAAACGAGCAGTACTTC
>-|TRBV29-1|-|TRBJ2-7
CSVEDPGRGAGSGEQYF
TGCAGCGTTGAAGATCCTGGACGGGGGGCGGGGTCGGGCGAGCAGTACTTC
>-|TRBV7-9|-|TRBJ2-3
CASRLSCTDTQYF
TGTGCCAGCAGGCTGAGTTGCACAGATACGCAGTATTTT
>-|TRBV28|-|TRBJ2-1
CASSPAGGARGEQFF
TGTGCCAGCAGCCCCGCTGGCGGCGCCCGGGGTGAGCAGTTCTTC
>TRBD1|TRBV5-6|few|TRBJ2-2
CASSLQGVGTGELFF
TGTGCCAGCAGCCTACAGGGGGTCGGAACCGGGGAGCTGTTTTTT
>-|TRBV20-1|-|TRBJ2-3
CSASEGGPTDTQYF
TGCAGTGCTAGCGAGGGAGGACCCACAGATACGCAGTATTTT
>-|TRBV5-1|many|TRBJ2-3
CASSLGYNTDTQYF
TGCGCCAGCAGCTTGGGGTATAACACAGATACGCAGTATTTT